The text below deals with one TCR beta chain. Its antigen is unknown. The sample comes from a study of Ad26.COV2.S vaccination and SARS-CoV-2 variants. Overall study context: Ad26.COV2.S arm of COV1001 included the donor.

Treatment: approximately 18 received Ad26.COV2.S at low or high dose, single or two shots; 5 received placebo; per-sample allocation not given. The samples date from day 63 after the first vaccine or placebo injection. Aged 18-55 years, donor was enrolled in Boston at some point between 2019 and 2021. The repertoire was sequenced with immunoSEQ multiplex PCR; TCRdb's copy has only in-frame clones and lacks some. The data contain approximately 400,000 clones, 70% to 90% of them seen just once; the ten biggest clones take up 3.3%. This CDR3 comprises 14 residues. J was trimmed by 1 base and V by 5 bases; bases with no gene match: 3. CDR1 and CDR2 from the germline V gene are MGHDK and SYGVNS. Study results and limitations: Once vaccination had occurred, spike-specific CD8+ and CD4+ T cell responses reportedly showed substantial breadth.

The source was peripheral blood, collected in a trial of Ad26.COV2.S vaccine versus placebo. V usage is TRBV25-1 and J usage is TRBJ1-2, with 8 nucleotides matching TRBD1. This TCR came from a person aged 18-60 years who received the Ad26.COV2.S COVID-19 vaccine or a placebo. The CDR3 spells CASSRQGRNYGYTF. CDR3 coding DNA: TGTGCCAGCAGTAGACAGGGGCGTAACTATGGCTACACCTTC.